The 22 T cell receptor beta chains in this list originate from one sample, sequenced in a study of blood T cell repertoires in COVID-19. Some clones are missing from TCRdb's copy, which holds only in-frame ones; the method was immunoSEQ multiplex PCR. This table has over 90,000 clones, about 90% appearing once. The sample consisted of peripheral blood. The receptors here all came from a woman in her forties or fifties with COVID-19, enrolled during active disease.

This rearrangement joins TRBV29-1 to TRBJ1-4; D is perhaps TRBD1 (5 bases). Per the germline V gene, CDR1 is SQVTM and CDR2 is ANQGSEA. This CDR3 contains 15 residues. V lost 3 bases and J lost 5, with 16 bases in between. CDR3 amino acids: CSVEGEGSANEKLFF. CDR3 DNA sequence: TGCAGCGTTGAGGGGGAGGGTTCGGCGAATGAAAAACTGTTTTTT.

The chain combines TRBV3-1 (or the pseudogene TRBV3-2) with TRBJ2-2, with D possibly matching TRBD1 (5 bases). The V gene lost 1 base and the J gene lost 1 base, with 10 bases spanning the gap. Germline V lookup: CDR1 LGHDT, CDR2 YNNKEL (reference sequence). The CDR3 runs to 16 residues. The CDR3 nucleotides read TGTGCCAGCAGCCAAGTCGGACAATTGAACACCGGGGAGCTGTTTTTT. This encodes CASSQVGQLNTGELFF.

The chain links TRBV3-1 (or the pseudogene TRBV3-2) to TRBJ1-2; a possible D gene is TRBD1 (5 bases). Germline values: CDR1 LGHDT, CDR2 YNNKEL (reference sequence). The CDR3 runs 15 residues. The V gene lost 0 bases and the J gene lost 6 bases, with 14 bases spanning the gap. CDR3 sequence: CASSQESARAHGYTF. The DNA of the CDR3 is TGTGCCAGCAGCCAAGAGTCGGCCAGGGCCCATGGCTACACCTTC.

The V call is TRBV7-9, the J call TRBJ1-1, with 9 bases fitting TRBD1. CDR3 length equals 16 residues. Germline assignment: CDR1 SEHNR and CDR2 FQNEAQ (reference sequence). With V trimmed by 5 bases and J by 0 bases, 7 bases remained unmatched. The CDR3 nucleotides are TGTGCCAGCAGCAGTCCCGGGACAGGGATGAACACTGAAGCTTTCTTT. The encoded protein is CASSSPGTGMNTEAFF.

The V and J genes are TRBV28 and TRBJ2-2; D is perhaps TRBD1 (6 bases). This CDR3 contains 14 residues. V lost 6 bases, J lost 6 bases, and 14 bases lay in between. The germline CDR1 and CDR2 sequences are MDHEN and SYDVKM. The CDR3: CASSTGTVPGELFF. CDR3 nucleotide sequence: TGTGCCAGCAGCACAGGGACCGTTCCCGGGGAGCTGTTTTTT. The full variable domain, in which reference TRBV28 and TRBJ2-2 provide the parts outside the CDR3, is DVKVTQSSRYLVKRTGEKVFLECVQDMDHENMFWYRQDPGLGLRLIYFSYDVKMKEKGDIPEGYSVSREKKERFSLILESASTNQTSMYLCASSTGTVPGELFFGEGSRLTVL.

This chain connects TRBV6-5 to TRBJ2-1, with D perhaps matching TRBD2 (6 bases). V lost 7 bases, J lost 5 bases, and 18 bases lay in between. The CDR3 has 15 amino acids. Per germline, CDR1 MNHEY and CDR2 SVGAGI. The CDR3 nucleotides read TGTGCCAGCACTCCACCCCGGGGAGGCAACAATGAGCAGTTCTTC. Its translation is CASTPPRGGNNEQFF.

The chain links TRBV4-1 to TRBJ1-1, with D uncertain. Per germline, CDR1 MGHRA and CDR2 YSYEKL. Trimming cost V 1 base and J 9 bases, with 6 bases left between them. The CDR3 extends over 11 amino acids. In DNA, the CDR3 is TGCGCCAGCAGCCAAGGCGCTCAAGCTTTCTTT. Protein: CASSQGAQAFF.

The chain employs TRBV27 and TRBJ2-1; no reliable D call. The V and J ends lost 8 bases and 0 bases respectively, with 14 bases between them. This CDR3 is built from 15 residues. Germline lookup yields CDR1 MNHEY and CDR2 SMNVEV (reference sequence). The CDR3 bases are TGTGCCAGCGCCATGGCGGCGAGCTCCTACAATGAGCAGTTCTTC. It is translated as CASAMAASSYNEQFF.

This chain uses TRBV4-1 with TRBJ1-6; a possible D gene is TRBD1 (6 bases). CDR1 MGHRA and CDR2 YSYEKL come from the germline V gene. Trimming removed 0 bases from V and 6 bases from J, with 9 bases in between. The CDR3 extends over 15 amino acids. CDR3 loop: CASSQEGHSNSPLHF. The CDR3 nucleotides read TGCGCCAGCAGCCAAGAGGGACATTCTAATTCACCCCTCCACTTT.

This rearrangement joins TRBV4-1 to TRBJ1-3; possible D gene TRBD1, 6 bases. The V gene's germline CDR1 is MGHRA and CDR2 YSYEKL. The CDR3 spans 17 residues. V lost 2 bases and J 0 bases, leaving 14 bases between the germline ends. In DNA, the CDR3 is TGCGCCAGCAGCCAAACGGACAGCTTGAGCTCTGGAAACACCATATATTTT. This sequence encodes CASSQTDSLSSGNTIYF.

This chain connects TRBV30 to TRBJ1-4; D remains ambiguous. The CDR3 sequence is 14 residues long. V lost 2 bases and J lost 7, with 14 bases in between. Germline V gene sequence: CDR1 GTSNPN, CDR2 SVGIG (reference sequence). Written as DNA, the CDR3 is TGTGCCTGGAGTATGGGCACGTCCCTTGAAAAACTGTTTTTT. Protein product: CAWSMGTSLEKLFF.

The CDR3 DNA is TGTGCCAGCAGCCAGGGACTAGCGGGGTTTGGGTACGAGCAGTACTTC. Encoded protein: CASSQGLAGFGYEQYF. This sequence joins TRBV3-1 (or the pseudogene TRBV3-2) and TRBJ2-7, with 13 positions matching TRBD2. Germline CDR1 and CDR2: LGHDT and YNNKEL (reference sequence). The CDR3 runs to 16 residues. V lost 3 bases and J lost 4; bases outside the gene matches: 6.

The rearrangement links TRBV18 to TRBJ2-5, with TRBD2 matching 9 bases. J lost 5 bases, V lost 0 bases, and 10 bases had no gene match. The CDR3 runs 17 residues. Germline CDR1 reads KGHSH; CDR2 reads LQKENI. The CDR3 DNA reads TGTGCCAGCTCACCACCTGTTGCGGGGGGGCTCCCGGAGACCCAGTACTTC. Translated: CASSPPVAGGLPETQYF. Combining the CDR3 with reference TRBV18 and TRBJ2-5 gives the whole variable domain NAGVMQNPRHLVRRRGQEARLRCSPMKGHSHVYWYRQLPEEGLKFMVYLQKENIIDESGMPKERFSAEFPKEGPSILRIQQVVRGDSAAYFCASSPPVAGGLPETQYFGPGTRLLVL.

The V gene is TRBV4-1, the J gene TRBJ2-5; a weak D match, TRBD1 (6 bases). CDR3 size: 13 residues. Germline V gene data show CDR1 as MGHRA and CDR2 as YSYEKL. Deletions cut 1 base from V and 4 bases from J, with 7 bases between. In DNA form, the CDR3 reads TGCGCCAGCAGCCAAGCACAGGGAGAGACCCAGTACTTC. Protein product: CASSQAQGETQYF.

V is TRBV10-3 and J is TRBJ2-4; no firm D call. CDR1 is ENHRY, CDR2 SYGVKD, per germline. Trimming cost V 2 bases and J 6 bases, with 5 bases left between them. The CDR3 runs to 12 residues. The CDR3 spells CAISEDRNIQYF. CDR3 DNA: TGTGCCATCAGTGAGGATAGAAACATTCAGTACTTC.

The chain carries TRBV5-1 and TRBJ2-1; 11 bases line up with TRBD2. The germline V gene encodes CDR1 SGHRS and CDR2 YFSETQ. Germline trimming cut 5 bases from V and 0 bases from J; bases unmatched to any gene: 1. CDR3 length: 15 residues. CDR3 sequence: CASSTSGGSYNEQFF. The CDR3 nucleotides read TGCGCCAGCAGTACTAGCGGGGGCTCCTACAATGAGCAGTTCTTC.

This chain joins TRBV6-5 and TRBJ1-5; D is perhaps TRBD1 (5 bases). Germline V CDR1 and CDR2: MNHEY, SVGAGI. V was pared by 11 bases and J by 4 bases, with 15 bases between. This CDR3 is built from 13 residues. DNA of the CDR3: TGTGCCGTTCGGGCGGAGGGGAATCAGCCCCAGCATTTT. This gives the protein CAVRAEGNQPQHF.

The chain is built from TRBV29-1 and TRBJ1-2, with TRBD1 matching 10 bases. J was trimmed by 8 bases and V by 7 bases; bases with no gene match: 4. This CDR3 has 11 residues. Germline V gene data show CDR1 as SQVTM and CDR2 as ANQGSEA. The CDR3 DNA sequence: TGCAGCGCTGGGACAGGGGACGGCTACACCTTC. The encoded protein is CSAGTGDGYTF.

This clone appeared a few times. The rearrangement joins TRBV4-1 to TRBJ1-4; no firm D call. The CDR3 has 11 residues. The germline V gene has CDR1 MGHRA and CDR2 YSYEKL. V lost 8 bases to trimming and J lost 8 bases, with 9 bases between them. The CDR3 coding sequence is TGCGCCAGCGGTCGCGGGGAAAAACTGTTTTTT. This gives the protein CASGRGEKLFF.

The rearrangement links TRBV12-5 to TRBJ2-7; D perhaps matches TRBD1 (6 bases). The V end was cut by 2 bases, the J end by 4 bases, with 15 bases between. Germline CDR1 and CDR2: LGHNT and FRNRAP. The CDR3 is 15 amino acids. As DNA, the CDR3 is TGTGCTAGTGGTTTGAGGGCAGGGGTTGGGTACGAGCAGTACTTC. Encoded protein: CASGLRAGVGYEQYF.

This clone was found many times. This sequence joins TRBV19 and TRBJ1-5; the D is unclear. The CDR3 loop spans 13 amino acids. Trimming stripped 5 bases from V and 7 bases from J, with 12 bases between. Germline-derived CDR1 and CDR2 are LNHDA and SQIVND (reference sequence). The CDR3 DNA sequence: TGTGCCAGTAGTTTGGTTAGCGGCCAGCCCCAGCATTTT. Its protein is CASSLVSGQPQHF.

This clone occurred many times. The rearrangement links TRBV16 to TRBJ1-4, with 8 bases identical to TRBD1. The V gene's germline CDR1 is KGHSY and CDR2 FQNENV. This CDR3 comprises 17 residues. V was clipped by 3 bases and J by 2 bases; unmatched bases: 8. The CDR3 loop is CASSQRGQGWTNEKLFF. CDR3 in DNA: TGTGCCAGCAGCCAGCGCGGACAGGGTTGGACTAATGAAAAACTGTTTTTT. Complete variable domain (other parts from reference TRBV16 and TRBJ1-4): GEEVAQTPKHLVRGEGQKAKLYCAPIKGHSYVFWYQQVLKNEFKFLISFQNENVFDETGMPKERFSAKCLPNSPCSLEIQATKLEDSAVYFCASSQRGQGWTNEKLFFGSGTQLSVL.